This TCR beta chain was identified during a study of cytomegalovirus exposure and HLA in healthy donors. The CDR3 has 15 residues. V gave up 4 bases and J gave up 2 bases, with 15 bases separating them. Germline CDR1 and CDR2: SGHTA and FQGNSA. Generated by immunoSEQ multiplex PCR, the TCRdb table keeps only in-frame clones and is missing some. The profile shows some 170,000 clones, around nine tenths of them singletons. The genes are TRBV7-2 and TRBJ2-7, with D possibly TRBD2 on 6 matching bases. What was sequenced was PBMCs. The sequence derives from a woman in her 30s in good health and CMV-seronegative. The CDR3 region is CASSSHGTAAYEQYF. CDR3 DNA sequence: TGTGCCAGCAGCTCCCACGGGACTGCAGCCTACGAGCAGTACTTC. Full variable domain (rest looked up from reference TRBV7-2 and TRBJ2-7): GAGVSQSPSNKVTEKGKDVELRCDPISGHTALYWYRQSLGQGLEFLIYFQGNSAPDKSGLPSDRFSAERTGGSVSTLTIQRTQQEDSAVYLCASSSHGTAAYEQYFGPGTRLTVT.